The next 2 T cell receptor beta chains were all read from a single sample in a study of T cell responses to AZD1222 COVID-19 vaccine. TCRdb's copy holds only in-frame clones and misses some; the assay was immunoSEQ multiplex PCR. The sample records roughly 120,000 clones, around nine tenths being singletons. This sample comprised peripheral blood, obtained 28 days after the second dose of the MenACWY control vaccine. These TCRs come from an adult who received the MenACWY meningococcal vaccine as a control.

The V call is TRBV18, the J call TRBJ2-5; the D is unclear. CDR1 is KGHSH, CDR2 LQKENI, per germline. The CDR3 has 13 amino acids. Trimming took off 3 bases at V and 5 bases at J, with 10 bases between the two ends. CDR3 in DNA: TGTGCCAGCTCACCGACCACAGTCGAGACCCAGTACTTC. This encodes CASSPTTVETQYF.

The chain joins TRBV27 to TRBJ1-1, with TRBD1 matching 9 bases. Germline CDR1 and CDR2: MNHEY and SMNVEV (reference sequence). This CDR3 has 15 residues. Unmatched junction bases numbered 6, after V lost 3 bases and J lost 4 bases. The DNA for the CDR3 is TGTGCCAGCAGTTTGGATACAGGGGGCCGCACTGAAGCTTTCTTT. Its translation: CASSLDTGGRTEAFF.